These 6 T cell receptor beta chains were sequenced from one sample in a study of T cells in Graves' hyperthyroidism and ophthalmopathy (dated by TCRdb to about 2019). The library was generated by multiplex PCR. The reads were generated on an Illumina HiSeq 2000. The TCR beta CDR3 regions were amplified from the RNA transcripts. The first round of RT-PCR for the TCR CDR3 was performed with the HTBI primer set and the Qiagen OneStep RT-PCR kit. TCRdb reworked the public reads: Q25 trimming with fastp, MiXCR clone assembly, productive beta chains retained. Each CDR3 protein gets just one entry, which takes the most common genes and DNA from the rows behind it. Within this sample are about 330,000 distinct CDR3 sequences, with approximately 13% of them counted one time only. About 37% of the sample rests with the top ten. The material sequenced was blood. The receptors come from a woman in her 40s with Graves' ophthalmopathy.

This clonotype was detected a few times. CDR3 sequence reads: CASSLQGGDQPQHF. The CDR3 DNA reads as TGTGCCAGCTCACTACAGGGCGGGGATCAGCCCCAGCATTTT. The chain is built from TRBV18 and TRBJ1-5, with D possibly being TRBD1 (6 bases). V was clipped by 4 bases and J by 5 bases, with 12 bases between them. In germline, CDR1 is KGHSH, CDR2 LQKENI. The CDR3 contains 14 residues.

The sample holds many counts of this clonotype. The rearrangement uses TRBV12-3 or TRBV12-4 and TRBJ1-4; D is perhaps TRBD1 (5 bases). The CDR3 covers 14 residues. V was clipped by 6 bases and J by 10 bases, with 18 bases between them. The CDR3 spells CASSPTDLSRKLFF. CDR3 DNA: TGTGCCAGCAGCCCGACAGACCTTTCTAGAAAACTGTTTTTT.

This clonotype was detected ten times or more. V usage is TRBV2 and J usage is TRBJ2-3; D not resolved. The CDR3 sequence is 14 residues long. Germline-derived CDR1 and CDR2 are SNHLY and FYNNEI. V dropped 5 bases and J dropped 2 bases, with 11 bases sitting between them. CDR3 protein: CASSNLTHTDTQYF. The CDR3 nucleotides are TGTGCCAGCAGTAATCTGACACACACAGATACGCAGTATTTT.

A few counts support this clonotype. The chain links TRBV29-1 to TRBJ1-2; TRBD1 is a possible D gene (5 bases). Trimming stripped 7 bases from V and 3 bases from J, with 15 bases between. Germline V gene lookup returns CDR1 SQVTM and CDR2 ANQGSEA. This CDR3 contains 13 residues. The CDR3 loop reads CSADSSSHYGYTF. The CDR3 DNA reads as TGCAGCGCCGACAGTTCTTCGCACTATGGCTACACCTTC.

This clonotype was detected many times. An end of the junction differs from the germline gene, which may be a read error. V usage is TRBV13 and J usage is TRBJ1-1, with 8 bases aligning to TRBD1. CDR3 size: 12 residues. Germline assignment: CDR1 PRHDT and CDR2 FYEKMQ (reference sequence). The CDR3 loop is CASRQGVTKAFF. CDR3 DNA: TGTGCCAGCAGACAGGGGGTCACTAAAGCTTTCTTT.

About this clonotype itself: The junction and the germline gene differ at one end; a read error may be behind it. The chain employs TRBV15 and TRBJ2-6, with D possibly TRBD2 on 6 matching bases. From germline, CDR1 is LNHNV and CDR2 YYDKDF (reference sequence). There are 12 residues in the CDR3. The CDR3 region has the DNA TGTGCCGTGGAGGGTGGGGTCAACGTCCTGACTTTC. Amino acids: CAVEGGVNVLTF.